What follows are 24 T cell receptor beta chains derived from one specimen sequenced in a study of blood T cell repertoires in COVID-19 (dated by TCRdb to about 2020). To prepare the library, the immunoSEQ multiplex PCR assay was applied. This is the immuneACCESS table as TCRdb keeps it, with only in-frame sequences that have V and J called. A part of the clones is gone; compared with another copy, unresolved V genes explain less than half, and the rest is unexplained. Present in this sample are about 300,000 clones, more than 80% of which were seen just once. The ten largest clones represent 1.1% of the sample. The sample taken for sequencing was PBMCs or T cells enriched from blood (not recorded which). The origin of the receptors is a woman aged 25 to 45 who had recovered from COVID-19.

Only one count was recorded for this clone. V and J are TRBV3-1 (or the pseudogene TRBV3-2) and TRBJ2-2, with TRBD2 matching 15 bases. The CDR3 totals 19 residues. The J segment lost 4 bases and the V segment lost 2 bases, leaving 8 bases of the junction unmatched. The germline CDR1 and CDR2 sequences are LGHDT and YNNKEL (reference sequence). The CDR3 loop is CASSQRTSGRARATGELFF. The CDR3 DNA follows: TGTGCCAGCAGCCAAAGGACTAGCGGGAGGGCCCGTGCCACCGGGGAGCTGTTTTTT.

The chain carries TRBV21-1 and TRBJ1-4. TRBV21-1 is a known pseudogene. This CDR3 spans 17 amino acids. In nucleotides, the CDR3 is TGTGCCAGCAGATGCAGGACTAAGGACACTAGAAATGAAAAACTGTTTTTT. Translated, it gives CASRCRTKDTRNEKLFF.

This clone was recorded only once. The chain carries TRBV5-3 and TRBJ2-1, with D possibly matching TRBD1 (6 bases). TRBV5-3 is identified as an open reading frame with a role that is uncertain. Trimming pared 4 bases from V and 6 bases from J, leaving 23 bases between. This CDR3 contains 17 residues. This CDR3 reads CARSQVLGHPRFNEQFF. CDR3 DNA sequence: TGTGCCAGAAGCCAGGTATTGGGACACCCCAGGTTCAATGAGCAGTTCTTC.

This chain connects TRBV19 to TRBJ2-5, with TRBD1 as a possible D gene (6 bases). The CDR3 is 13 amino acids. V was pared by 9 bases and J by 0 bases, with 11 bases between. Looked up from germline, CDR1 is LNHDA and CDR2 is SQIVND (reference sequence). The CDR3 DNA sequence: TGTGCCAGCGCAGGGGAGTACCAAGAGACCCAGTACTTC. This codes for CASAGEYQETQYF.

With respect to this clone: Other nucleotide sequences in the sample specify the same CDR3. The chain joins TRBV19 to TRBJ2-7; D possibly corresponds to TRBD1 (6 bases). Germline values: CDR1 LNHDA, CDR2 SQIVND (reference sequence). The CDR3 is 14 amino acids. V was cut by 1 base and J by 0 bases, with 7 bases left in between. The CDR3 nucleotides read TGTGCCAGTAGTATAGGCAGGGGCTCCTACGAGCAGTACTTC. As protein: CASSIGRGSYEQYF.

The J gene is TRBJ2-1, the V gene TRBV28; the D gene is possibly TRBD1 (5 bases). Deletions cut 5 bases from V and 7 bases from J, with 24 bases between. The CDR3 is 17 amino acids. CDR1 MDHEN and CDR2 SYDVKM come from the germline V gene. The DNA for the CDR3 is TGTGCCAGCAGTCCTGCAGGGTCTGCTAGGGCTACTAATGAGCAGTTCTTC. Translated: CASSPAGSARATNEQFF.

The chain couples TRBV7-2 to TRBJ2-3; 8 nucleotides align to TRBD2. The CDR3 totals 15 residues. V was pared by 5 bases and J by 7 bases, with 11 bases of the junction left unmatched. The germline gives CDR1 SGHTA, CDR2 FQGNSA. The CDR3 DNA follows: TGTGCCAGCAGCCTGTCGAGCGGGGGTCATAATACGCAGTATTTT. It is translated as CASSLSSGGHNTQYF.

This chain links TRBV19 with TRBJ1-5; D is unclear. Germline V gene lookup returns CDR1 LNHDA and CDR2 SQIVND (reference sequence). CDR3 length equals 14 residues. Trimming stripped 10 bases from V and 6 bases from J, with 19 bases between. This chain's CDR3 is CATSEQLGPQPQHF. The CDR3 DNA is TGTGCCACGAGCGAACAACTAGGGCCTCAGCCCCAGCATTTT.

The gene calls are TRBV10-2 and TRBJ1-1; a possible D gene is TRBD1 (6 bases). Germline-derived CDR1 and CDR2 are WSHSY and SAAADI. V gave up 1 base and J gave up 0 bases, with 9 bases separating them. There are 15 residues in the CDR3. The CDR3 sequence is CASSELAGVNTEAFF. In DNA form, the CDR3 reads TGCGCCAGCAGTGAGTTGGCAGGGGTGAACACTGAAGCTTTCTTT.

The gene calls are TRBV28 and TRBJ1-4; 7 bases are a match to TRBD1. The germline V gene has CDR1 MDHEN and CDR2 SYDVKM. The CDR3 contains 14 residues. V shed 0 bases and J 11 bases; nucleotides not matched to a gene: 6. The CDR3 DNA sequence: TGTGCCAGCAGTTTATGGTCCGGGACAGATAAACTGTTTTTT. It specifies CASSLWSGTDKLFF.

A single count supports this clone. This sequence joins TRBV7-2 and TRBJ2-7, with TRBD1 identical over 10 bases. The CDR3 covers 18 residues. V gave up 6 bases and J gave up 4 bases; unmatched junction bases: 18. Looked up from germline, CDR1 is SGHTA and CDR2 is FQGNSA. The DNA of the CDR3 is TGTGCCAGCAGTCATAACCCGGGACAGGGGTTACAAAGGTACGAGCAGTACTTC. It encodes CASSHNPGQGLQRYEQYF.

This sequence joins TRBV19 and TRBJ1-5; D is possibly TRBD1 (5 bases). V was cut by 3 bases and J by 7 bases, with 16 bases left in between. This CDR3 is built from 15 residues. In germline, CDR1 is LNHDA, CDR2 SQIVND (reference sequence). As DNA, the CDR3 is TGTGCCAGTAGTATCATGTGGGGCGGGGAGCAGCCCCAGCATTTT. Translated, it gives CASSIMWGGEQPQHF.

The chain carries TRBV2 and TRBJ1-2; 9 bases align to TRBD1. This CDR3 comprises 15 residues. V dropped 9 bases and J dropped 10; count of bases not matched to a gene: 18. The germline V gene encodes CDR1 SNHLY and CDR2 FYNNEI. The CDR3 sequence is CARSGTGLKSGDYTF. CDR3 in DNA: TGTGCCAGGTCCGGGACAGGGTTGAAGTCTGGCGACTACACCTTC.

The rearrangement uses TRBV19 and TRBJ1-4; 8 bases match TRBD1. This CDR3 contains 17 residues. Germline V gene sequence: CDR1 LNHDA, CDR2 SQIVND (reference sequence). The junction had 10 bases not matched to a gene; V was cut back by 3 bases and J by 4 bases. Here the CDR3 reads CASSILAGGVGNEKLFF. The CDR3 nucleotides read TGTGCCAGTAGTATTCTGGCAGGGGGCGTGGGTAATGAAAAACTGTTTTTT.

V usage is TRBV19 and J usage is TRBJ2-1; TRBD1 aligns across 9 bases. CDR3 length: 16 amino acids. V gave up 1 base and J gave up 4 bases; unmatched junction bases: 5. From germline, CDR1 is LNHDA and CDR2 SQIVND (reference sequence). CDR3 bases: TGTGCCAGTAGTATAGGGGGACAGGGAACTTACAATGAGCAGTTCTTC. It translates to CASSIGGQGTYNEQFF.

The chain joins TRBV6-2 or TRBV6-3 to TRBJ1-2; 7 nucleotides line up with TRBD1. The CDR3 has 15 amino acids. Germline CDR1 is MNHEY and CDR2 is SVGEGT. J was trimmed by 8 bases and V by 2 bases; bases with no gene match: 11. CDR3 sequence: CASSYGSSTGNGYTF. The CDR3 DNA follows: TGTGCCAGCAGTTACGGAAGCTCGACAGGGAACGGCTACACCTTC.

CDR3 residues: CASSDNRGKYEQYF. DNA of the CDR3: TGCGCCAGCAGTGATAACAGGGGAAAATACGAGCAGTACTTC. The chain links TRBV10-1 to TRBJ2-7; 7 bases line up with TRBD1. This CDR3 spans 14 amino acids. Germline CDR1 is WNHNN and CDR2 is SYGVQD (reference sequence). V shed 3 bases, J shed 4 bases, and the junction held 6 bases outside the gene matches.

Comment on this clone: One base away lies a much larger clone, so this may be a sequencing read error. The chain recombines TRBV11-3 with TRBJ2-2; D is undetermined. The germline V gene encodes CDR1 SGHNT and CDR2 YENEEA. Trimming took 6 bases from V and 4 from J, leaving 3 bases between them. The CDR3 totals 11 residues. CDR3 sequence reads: CASSRTGELFF. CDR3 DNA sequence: TGTGCCAGCAGTCGCACCGGGGAGCTGTTTTTT.

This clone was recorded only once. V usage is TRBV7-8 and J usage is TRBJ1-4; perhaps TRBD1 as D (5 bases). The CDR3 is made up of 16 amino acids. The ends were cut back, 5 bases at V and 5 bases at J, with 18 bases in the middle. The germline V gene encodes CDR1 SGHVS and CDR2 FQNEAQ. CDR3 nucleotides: TGTGCCAGCAGCCCGGGGGACCTTGGTTGGAATGAAAAACTGTTTTTT. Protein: CASSPGDLGWNEKLFF.

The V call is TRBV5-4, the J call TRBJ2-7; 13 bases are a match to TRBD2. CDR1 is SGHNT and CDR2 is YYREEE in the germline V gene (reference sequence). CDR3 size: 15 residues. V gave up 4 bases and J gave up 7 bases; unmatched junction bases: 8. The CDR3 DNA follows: TGTGCCAGCAGCACCCAACTAGCGGGAGGGGGTGAGCAGTACTTC. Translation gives CASSTQLAGGGEQYF.

The CDR3 protein is CASSDLPGLNTDTQYF. The CDR3 DNA is TGTGCCAGCAGTGACCTGCCGGGACTTAACACAGATACGCAGTATTTT. The chain employs TRBV25-1 and TRBJ2-3; the D gene is possibly TRBD2 (6 bases). The germline gives CDR1 MGHDK, CDR2 SYGVNS. This CDR3 spans 16 amino acids. V lost 3 bases, J lost 2 bases, and 15 bases lay in between.

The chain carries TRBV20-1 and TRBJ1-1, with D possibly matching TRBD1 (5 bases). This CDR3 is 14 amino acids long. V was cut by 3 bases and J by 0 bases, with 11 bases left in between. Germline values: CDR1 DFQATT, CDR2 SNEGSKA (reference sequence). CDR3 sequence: CSASGGAMNTEAFF. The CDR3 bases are TGCAGTGCTAGTGGTGGGGCCATGAACACTGAAGCTTTCTTT.

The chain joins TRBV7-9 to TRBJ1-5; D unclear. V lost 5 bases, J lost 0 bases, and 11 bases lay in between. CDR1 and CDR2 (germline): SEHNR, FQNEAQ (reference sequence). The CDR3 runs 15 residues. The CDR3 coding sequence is TGTGCCAGCAGCCCCGAGGGATATAGCAATCAGCCCCAGCATTTT. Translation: CASSPEGYSNQPQHF.

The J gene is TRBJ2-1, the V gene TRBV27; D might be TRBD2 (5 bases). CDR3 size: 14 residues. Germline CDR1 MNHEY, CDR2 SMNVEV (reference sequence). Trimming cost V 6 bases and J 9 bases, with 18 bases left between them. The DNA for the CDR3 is TGTGCCAGCAGCATGCTAATACCGGGATCTGAGCAGTTCTTC. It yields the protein CASSMLIPGSEQFF.